Listed below are T cell receptor beta chains from one sample, sequenced in a study of T-cell reconstitution after alpha-beta-depleted transplantation in children. TCRdb analysed the PCR reads with MiXCR anew, one entry per CDR3 protein. The table has about 300,000 distinct CDR3 sequences, about 9.5% seen once; the top ten hold approximately 7.6%. The sequencing used PBMCs, collected before TCRalphabeta/CD19-depleted stem cell transplant. The receptors shown here come from a boy under three years old with acute myeloid leukemia, due to receive a stem cell transplant. CDR3s include the opening cysteine and the closing phenylalanine or tryptophan. The size of a clone is reported for some rows only, either as once, few or many, or as a class for expanded clones.

j_call v_call clone_size cdr3_aa
TRBJ2-7 TRBV5-5 many CASSLNREQYF
TRBJ1-5 TRBV28 many CASSEQGRSNQPQHF
TRBJ2-2 TRBV7-7 many CASSLHEKQANTGELFF
TRBJ2-3 TRBV29-1 - CSVEVVPSGGYTDTQYF
TRBJ2-4 TRBV7-2 many CASSSTTLRTGTNIQYF
TRBJ2-1 TRBV7-2 many CASSLAGGYNEQFF
TRBJ1-2 TRBV5-4 many CASSLRTEGGYGYTF
TRBJ2-1 TRBV25-1 many CASSPGQYNEQFF
TRBJ2-5 TRBV28 many CASDGFKEEPQYF
TRBJ2-1 TRBV5-1 - CASSLAGVLAGSFSYNEQFF
TRBJ1-2 TRBV7-9 many CASSFAVNYGYTF
TRBJ2-7 TRBV12-3/TRBV12-4 many CASRATAGAYEQYF
TRBJ2-3 TRBV25-1 many CASSEGAGRRLTTQYF
TRBJ2-1 TRBV6-1 - CASSPTSGGFYNEQFF
TRBJ2-1 TRBV4-3 - CASSPGLAGGDEQFF
TRBJ1-5 TRBV12-3/TRBV12-4 - CARSHDLETGYSNQPQHF
TRBJ1-3 TRBV3-1 many CASSLGTGGTGNTIYF
TRBJ2-3 TRBV18 many CASSPGLAGTDTQYF
TRBJ1-6 TRBV5-1 many CASSSDRENSPLHF
TRBJ2-1 TRBV5-1 many CASSSADRSSYNEQFF
TRBJ2-7 TRBV24-1 many CATSDSGQGGHYEQYF
TRBJ2-7 TRBV5-6 many CAPAGGSYEQYF
TRBJ2-7 TRBV5-1 many CASSLAGPSGEQYF